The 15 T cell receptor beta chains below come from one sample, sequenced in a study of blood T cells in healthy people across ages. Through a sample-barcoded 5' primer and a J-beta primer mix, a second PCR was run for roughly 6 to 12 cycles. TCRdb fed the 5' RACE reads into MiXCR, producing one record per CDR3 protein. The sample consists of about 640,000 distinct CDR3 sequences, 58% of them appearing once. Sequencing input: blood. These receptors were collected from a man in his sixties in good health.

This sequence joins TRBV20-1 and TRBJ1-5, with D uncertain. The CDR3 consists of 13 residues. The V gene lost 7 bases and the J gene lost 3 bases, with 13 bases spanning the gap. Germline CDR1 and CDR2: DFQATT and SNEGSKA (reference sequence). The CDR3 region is CSVGLRYNQPQHF. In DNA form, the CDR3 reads TGCAGTGTGGGTCTTAGGTACAATCAGCCCCAGCATTTT.

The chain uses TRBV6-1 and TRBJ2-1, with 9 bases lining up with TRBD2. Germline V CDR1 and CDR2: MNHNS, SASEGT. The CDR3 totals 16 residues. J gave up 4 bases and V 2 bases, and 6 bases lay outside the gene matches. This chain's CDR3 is CASSERPAGGYNEQFF. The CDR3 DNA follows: TGTGCCAGCAGTGAACGCCCAGCGGGGGGATACAATGAGCAGTTCTTC.

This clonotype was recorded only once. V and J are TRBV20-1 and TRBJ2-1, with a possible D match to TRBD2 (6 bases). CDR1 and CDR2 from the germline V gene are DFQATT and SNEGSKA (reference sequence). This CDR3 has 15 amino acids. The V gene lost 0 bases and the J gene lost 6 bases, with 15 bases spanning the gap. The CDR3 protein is CSARELRGGSNEQFF. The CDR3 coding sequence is TGCAGTGCTAGAGAATTGCGGGGTGGGTCCAATGAGCAGTTCTTC.

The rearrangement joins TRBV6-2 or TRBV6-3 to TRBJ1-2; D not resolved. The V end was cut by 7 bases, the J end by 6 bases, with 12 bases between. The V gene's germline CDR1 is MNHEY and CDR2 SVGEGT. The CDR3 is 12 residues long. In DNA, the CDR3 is TGTGCCAGCAAGGCTTTAGCCCATGGCTACACCTTC. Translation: CASKALAHGYTF.

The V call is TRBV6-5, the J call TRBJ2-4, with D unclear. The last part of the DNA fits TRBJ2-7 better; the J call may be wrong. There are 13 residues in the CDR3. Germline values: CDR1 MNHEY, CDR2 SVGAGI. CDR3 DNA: TGTGCCAGCAGTTACTCGGCCGGTGGCGAGCAGTACTTC. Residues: CASSYSAGGEQYF.

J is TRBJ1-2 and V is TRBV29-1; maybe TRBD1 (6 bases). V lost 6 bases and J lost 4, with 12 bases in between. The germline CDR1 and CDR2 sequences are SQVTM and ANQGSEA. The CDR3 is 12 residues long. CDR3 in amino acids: CSVQTDSYGYTF. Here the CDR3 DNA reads TGCAGCGTACAAACGGACAGCTATGGCTACACCTTC.

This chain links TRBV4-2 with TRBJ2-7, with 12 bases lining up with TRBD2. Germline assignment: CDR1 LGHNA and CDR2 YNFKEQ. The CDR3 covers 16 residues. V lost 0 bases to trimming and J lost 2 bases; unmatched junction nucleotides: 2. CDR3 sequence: CASSQDRTSGAYEQYF. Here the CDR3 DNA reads TGTGCCAGCAGCCAAGACCGGACTAGCGGGGCCTACGAGCAGTACTTC.

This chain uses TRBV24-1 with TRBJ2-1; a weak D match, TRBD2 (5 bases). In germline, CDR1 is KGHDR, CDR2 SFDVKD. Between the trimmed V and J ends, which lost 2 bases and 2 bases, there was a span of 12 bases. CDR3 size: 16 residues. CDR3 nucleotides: TGTGCCACCAGTGATTCGAGGGCAGGCCCCTACAATGAGCAGTTCTTC. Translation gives CATSDSRAGPYNEQFF.

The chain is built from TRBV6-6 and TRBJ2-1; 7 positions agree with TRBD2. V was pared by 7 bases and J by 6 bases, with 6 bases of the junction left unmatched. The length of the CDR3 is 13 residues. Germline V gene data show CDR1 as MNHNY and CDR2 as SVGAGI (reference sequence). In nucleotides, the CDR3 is TGTGCCAGCATCAAGACTAGCAGCAATGAGCAGTTCTTC. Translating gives CASIKTSSNEQFF.

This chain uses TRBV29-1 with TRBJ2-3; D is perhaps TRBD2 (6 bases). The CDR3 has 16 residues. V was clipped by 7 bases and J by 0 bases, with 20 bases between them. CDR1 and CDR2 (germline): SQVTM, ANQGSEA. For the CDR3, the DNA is TGCAGCGCCCCTTTGGGGGGAGCGACTAGCACAGATACGCAGTATTTT. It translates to CSAPLGGATSTDTQYF.

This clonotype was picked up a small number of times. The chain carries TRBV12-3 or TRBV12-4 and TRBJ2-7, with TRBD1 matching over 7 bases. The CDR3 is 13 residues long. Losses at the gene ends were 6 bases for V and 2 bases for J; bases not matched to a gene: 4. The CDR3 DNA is TGTGCCAGCAGACAGGGGTTCACCTACGAGCAGTACTTC. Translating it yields CASRQGFTYEQYF.

This CDR3 is CASSSTQGAPETQYF. The CDR3 coding sequence is TGTGCCAGCAGCTCGACACAGGGGGCCCCAGAGACCCAGTACTTC. This chain uses TRBV7-2 with TRBJ2-5; 9 bases align to TRBD1. CDR1 SGHTA and CDR2 FQGNSA come from the germline V gene. V trimming: 4 bases; J trimming: 4 bases; junction bases outside the gene matches: 7. The CDR3 covers 15 residues.

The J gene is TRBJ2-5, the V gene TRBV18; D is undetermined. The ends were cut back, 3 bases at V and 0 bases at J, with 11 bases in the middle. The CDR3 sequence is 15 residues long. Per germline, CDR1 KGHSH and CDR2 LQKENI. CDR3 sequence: CASSPPDKYQETQYF. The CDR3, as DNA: TGTGCCAGCTCACCGCCAGACAAGTACCAAGAGACCCAGTACTTC. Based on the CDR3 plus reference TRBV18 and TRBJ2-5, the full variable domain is NAGVMQNPRHLVRRRGQEARLRCSPMKGHSHVYWYRQLPEEGLKFMVYLQKENIIDESGMPKERFSAEFPKEGPSILRIQQVVRGDSAAYFCASSPPDKYQETQYFGPGTRLLVL.

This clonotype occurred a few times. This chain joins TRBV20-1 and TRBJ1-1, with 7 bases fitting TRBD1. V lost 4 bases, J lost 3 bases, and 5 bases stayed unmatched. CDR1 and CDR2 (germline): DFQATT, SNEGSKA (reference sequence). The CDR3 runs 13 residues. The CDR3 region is CSANLDRDTEAFF. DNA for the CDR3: TGCAGTGCTAACTTAGACAGGGACACTGAAGCTTTCTTT.

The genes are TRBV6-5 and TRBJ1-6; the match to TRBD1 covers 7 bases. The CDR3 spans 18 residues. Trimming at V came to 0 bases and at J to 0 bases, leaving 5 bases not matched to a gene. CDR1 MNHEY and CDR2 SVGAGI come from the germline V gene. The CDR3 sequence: CASSYSNPGGSYNSPLHF. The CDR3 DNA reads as TGTGCCAGCAGTTACTCGAACCCAGGGGGCTCCTATAATTCACCCCTCCACTTT.